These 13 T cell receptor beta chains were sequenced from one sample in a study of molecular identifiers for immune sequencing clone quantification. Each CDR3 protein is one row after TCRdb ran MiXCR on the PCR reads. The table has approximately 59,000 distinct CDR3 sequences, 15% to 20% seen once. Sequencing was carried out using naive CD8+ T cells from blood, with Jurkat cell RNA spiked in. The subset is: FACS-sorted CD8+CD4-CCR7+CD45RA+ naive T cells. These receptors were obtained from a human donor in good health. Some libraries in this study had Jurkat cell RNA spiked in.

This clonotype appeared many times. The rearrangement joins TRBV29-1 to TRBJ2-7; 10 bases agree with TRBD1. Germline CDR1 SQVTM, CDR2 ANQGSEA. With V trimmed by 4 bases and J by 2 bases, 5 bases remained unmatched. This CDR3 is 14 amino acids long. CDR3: CSVGRGQGTYEQYF. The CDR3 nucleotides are TGCAGCGTTGGACGGGGACAGGGGACCTACGAGCAGTACTTC.

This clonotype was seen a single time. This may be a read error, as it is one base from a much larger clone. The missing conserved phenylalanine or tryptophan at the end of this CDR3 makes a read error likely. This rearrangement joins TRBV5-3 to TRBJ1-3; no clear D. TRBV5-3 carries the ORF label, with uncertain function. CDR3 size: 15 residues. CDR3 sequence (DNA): TGTGCCAGCAGCTCTGACACGAACTCTGGAAACACCATATATCTT. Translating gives CASSSDTNSGNTIYL.

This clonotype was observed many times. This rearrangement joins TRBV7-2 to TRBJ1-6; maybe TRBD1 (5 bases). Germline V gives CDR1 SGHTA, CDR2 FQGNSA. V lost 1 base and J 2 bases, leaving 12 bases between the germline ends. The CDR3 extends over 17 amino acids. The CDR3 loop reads CASSLDPGSAYNSPLHF. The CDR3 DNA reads TGTGCCAGCAGCTTAGATCCAGGGAGCGCCTATAATTCACCCCTCCACTTT.

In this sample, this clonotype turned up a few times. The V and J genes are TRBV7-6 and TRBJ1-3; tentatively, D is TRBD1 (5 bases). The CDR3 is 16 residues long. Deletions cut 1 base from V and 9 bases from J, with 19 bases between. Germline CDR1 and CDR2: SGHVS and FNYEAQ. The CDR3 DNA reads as TGTGCCAGCAGCTTAGAGTCCTGGGGGACGGAAAGCACCATATATTTT. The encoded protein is CASSLESWGTESTIYF.

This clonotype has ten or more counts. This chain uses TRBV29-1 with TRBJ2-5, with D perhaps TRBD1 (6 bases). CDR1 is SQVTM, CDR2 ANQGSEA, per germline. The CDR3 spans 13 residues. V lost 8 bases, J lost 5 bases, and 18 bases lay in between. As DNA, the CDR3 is TGCAGCACCCCTGGCACAGGGTCGGAGACCCAGTACTTC. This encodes CSTPGTGSETQYF.

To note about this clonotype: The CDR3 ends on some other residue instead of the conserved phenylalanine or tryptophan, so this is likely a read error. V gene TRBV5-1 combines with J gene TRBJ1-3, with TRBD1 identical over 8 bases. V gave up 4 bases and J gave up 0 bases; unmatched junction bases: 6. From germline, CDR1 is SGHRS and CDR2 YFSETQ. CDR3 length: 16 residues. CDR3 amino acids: CASSPEGQDSGNTIYL. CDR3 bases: TGCGCCAGCAGCCCAGAGGGACAGGACTCTGGAAACACCATATATCTT.

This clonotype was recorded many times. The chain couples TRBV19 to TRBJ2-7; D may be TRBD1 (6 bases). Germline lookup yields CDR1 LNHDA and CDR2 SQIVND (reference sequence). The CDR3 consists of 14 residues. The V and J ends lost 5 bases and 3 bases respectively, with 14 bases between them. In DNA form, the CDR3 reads TGTGCCAGTAGTGGACAGAAGACCCACTACGAGCAGTACTTC. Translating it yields CASSGQKTHYEQYF.

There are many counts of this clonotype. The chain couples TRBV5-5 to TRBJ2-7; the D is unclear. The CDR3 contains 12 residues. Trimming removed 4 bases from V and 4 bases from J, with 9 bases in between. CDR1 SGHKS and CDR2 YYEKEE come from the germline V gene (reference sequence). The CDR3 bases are TGTGCCAGCAGCGGGTCGACTTACGAGCAGTACTTC. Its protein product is CASSGSTYEQYF.

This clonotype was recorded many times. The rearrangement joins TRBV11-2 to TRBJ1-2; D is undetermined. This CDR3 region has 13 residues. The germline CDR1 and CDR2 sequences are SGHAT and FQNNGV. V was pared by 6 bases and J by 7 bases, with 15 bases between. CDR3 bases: TGTGCCAGCAGGAACGAGCAAGCGGCTGGCTACACCTTC. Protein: CASRNEQAAGYTF.

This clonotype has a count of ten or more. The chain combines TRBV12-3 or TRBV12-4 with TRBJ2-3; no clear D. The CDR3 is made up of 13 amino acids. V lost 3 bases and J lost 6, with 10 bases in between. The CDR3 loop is CASSFVTGDTQYF. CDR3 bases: TGTGCCAGCAGTTTTGTGACTGGGGATACGCAGTATTTT.

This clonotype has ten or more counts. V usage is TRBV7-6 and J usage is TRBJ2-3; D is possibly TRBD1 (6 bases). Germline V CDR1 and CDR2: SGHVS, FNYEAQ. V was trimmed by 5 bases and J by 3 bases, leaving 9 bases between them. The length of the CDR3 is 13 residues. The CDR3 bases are TGTGCCAGCAGCCTTACAGGGACAGATACGCAGTATTTT. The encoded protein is CASSLTGTDTQYF.

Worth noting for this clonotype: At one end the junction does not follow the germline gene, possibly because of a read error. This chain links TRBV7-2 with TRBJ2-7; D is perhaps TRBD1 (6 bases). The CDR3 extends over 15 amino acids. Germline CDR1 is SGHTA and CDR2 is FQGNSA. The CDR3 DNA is TGTGCCAGCAGCCTCGCCGGCAGGGGCACCTACGTGCAGTACTTC. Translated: CASSLAGRGTYVQYF.

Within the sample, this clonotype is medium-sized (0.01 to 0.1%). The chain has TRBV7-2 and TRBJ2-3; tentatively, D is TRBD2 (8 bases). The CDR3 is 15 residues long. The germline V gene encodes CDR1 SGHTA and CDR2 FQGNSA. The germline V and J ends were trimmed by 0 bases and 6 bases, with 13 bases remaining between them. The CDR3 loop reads CASSLALAGQDTQYF. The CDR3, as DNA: TGTGCCAGCAGCTTAGCGTTAGCGGGACAGGATACGCAGTATTTT. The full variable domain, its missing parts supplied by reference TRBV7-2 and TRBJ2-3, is GAGVSQSPSNKVTEKGKDVELRCDPISGHTALYWYRQSLGQGLEFLIYFQGNSAPDKSGLPSDRFSAERTGGSVSTLTIQRTQQEDSAVYLCASSLALAGQDTQYFGPGTRLTVL.